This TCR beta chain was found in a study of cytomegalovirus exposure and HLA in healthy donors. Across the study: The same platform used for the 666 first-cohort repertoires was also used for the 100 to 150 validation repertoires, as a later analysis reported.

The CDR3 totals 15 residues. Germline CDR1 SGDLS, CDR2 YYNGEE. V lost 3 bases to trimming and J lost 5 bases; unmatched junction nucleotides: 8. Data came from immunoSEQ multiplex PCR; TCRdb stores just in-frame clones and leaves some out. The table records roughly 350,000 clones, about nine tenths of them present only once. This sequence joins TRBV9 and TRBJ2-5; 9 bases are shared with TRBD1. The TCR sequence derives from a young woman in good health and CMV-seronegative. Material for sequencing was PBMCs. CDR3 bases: TGTGCCAGCAGCGGGACAGGGGCAGCGGGGGAGACCCAGTACTTC. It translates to CASSGTGAAGETQYF.